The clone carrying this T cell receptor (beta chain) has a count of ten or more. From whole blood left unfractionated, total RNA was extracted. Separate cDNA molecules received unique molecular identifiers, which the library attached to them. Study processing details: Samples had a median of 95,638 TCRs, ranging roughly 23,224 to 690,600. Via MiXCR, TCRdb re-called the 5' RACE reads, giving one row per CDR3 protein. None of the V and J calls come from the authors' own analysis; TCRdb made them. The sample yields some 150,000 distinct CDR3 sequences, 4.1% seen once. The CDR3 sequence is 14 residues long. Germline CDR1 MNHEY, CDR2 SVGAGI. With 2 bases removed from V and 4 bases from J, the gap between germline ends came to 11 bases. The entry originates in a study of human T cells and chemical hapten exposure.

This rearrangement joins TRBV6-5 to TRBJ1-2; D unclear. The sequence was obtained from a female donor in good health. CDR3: CASSYGRSTYGYTF. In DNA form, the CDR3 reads TGTGCCAGCAGTTACGGCCGGAGCACCTATGGCTACACCTTC.